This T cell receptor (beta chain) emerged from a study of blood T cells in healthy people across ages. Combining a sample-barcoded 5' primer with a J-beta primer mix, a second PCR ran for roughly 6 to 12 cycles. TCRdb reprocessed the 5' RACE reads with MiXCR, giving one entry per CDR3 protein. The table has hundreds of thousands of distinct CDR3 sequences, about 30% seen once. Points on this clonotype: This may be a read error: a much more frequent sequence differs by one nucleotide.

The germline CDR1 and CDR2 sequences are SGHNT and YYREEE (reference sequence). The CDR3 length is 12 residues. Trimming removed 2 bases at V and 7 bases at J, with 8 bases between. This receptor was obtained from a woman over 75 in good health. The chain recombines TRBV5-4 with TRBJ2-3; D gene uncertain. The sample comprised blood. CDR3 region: CASSFSANTQYF. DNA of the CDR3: TGTGCCAGCAGCTTTTCGGCAAATACGCAGTATTTT.